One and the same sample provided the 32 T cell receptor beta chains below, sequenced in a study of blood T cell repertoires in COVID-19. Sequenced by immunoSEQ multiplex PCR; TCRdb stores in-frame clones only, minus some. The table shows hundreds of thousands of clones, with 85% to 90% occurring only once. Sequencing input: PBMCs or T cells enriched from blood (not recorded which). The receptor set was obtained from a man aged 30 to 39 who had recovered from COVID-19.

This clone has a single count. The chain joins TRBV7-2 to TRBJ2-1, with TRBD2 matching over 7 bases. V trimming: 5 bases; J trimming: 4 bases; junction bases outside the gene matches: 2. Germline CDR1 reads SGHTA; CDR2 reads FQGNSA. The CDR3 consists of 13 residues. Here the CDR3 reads CASSPGGYNEQFF. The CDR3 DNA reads TGTGCCAGCAGCCCGGGAGGTTACAATGAGCAGTTCTTC.

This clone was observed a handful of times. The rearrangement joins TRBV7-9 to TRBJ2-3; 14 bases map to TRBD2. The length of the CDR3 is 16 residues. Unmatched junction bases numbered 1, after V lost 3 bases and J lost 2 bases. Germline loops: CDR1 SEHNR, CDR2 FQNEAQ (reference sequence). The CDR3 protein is CASSLTSGRATDTQYF. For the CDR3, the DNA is TGTGCCAGCAGCTTGACTAGCGGGAGGGCCACAGATACGCAGTATTTT.

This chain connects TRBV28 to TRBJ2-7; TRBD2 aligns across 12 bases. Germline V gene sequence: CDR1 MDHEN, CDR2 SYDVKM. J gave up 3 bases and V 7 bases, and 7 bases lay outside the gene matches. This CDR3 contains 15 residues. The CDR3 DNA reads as TGTGCCAGCACCCTAGGACTAGCGGGACGCTACGAGCAGTACTTC. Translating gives CASTLGLAGRYEQYF. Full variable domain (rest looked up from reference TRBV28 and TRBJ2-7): DVKVTQSSRYLVKRTGEKVFLECVQDMDHENMFWYRQDPGLGLRLIYFSYDVKMKEKGDIPEGYSVSREKKERFSLILESASTNQTSMYLCASTLGLAGRYEQYFGPGTRLTVT.

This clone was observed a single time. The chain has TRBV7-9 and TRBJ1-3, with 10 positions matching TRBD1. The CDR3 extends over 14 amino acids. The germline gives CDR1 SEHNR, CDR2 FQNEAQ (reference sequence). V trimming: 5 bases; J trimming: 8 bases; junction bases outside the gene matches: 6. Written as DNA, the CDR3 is TGTGCCAGCAGCCTGGACAGGGGGGAACACACCATATATTTT. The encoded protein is CASSLDRGEHTIYF. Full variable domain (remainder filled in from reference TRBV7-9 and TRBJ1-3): DTGVSQNPRHKITKRGQNVTFRCDPISEHNRLYWYRQTLGQGPEFLTYFQNEAQLEKSRLLSDRFSAERPKGSFSTLEIQRTEQGDSAMYLCASSLDRGEHTIYFGEGSWLTVV.

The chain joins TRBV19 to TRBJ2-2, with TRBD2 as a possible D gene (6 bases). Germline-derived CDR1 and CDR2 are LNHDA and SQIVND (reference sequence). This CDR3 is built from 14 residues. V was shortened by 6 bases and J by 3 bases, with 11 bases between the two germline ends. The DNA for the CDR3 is TGTGCCAGTAGGGCTAGCGCCTACACCGGGGAGCTGTTTTTT. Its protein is CASRASAYTGELFF.

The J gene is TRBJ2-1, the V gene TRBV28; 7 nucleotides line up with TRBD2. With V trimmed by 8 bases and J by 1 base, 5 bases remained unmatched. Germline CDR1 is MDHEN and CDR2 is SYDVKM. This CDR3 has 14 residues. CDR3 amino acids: CASERGGSYNEQFF. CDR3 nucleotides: TGTGCCAGCGAGCGGGGAGGGTCCTACAATGAGCAGTTCTTC. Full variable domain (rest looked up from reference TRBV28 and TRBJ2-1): DVKVTQSSRYLVKRTGEKVFLECVQDMDHENMFWYRQDPGLGLRLIYFSYDVKMKEKGDIPEGYSVSREKKERFSLILESASTNQTSMYLCASERGGSYNEQFFGPGTRLTVL.

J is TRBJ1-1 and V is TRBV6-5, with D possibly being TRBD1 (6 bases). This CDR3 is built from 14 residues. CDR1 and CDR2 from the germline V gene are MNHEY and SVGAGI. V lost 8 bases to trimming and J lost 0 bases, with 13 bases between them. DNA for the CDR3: TGTGCCAGCGGCTCAACAGGGCTGAACACTGAAGCTTTCTTT. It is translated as CASGSTGLNTEAFF.

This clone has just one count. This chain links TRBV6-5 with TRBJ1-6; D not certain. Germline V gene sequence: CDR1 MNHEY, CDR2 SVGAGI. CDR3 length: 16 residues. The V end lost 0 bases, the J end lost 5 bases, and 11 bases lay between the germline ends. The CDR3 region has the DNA TGTGCCAGCAGTTACTCTACGACGAGGCATAATTCACCCCTCCACTTT. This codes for CASSYSTTRHNSPLHF.

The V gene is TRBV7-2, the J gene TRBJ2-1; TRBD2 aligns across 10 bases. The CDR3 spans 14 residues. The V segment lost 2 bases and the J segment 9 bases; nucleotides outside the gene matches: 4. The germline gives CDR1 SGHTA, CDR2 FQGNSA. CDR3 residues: CASSLHLAGVEQFF. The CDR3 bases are TGTGCCAGCAGCTTACATCTAGCGGGAGTTGAGCAGTTCTTC.

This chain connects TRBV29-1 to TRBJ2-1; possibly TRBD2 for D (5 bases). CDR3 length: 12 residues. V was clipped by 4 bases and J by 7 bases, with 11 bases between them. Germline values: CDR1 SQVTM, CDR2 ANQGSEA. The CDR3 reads CSVVLGGNEQFF. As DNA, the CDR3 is TGCAGCGTTGTTCTAGGCGGGAATGAGCAGTTCTTC.

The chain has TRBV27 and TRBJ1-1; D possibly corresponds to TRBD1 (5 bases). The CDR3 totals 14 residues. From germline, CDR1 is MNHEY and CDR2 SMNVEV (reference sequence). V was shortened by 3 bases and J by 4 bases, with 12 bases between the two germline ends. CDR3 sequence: CASSFRGLVTEAFF. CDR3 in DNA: TGTGCCAGCAGTTTTAGGGGCCTGGTCACTGAAGCTTTCTTT.

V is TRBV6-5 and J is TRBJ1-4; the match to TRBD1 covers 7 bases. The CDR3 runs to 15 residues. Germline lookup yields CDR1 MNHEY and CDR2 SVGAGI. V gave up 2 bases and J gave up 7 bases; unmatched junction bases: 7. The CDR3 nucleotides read TGTGCCAGCAGTTACGAAGGGGGCCTGGGTGAAAAACTGTTTTTT. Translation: CASSYEGGLGEKLFF.

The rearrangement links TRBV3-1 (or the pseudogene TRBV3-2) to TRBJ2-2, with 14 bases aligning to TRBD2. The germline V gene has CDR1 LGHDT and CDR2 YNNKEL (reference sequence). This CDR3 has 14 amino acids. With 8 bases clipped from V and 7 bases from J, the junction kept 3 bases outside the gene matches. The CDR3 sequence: CASRLAGGDGELFF. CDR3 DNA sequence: TGTGCCAGCCGACTAGCGGGAGGGGACGGGGAGCTGTTTTTT.

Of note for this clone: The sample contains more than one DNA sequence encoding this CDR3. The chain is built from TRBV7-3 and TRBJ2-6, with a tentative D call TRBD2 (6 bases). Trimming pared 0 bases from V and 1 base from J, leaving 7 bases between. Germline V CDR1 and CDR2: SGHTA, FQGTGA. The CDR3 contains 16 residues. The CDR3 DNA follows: TGTGCCAGCAGCTTAACCGGGGGTTCTGGGGCCAACGTCCTGACTTTC. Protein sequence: CASSLTGGSGANVLTF. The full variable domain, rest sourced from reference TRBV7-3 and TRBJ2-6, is GAGVSQTPSNKVTEKGKYVELRCDPISGHTALYWYRQSLGQGPEFLIYFQGTGAADDSGLPNDRFFAVRPEGSVSTLKIQRTERGDSAVYLCASSLTGGSGANVLTFGAGSRLTVL.

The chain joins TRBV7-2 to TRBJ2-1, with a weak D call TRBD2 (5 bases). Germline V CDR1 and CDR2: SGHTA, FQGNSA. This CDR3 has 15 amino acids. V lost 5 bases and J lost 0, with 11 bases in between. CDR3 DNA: TGTGCCAGCAGCACGGACTGGAACTCCTACAATGAGCAGTTCTTC. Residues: CASSTDWNSYNEQFF.

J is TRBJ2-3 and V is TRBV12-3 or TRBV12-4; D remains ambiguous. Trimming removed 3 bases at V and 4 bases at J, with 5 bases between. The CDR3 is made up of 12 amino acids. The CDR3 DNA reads TGTGCCAGCAGTTTGCCGGCAGATACGCAGTATTTT. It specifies CASSLPADTQYF.

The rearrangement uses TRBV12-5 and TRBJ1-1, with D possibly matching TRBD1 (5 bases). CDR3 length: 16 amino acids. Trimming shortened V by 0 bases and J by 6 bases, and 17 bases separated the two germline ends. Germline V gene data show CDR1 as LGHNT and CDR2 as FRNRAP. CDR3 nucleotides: TGTGCTAGTGGTTTGGTACTGTCGGGGGGTGGGCCTGAAGCTTTCTTT. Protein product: CASGLVLSGGGPEAFF.

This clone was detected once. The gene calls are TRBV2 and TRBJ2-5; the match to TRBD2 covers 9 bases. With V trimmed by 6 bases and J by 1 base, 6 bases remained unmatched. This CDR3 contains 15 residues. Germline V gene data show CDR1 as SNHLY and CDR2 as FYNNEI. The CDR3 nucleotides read TGTGCCAGCAGAGGAGGACTAGCGCTCCAAGAGACCCAGTACTTC. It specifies CASRGGLALQETQYF.

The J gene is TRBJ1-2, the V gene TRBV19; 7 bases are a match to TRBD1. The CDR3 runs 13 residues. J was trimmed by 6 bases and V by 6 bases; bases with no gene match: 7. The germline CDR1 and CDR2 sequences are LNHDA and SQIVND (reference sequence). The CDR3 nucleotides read TGTGCCAGTAGCACCCGACAGGGCCATGGCTACACCTTC. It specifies CASSTRQGHGYTF.

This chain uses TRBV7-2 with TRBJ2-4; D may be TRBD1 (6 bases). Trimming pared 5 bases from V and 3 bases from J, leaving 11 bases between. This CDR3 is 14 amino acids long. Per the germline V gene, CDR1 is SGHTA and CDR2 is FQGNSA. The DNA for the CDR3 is TGTGCCAGCAGCCCACAGGGTTTCAAAAACATTCAGTACTTC. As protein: CASSPQGFKNIQYF.

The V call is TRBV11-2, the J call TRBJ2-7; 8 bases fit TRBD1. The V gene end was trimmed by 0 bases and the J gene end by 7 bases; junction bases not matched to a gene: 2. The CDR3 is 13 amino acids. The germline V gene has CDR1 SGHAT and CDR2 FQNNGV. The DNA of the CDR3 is TGTGCCAGCAGCTTAGACAGGGGGCATGAGCAGTACTTC. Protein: CASSLDRGHEQYF. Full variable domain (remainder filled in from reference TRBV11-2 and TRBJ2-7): EAGVAQSPRYKIIEKRQSVAFWCNPISGHATLYWYQQILGQGPKLLIQFQNNGVVDDSQLPKDRFSAERLKGVDSTLKIQPAKLEDSAVYLCASSLDRGHEQYFGPGTRLTVT.

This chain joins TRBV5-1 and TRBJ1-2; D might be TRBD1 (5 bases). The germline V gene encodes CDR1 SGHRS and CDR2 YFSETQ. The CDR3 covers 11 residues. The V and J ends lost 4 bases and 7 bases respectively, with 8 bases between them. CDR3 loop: CASSQGVGYTF. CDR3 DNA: TGCGCCAGCAGCCAAGGGGTTGGCTACACCTTC. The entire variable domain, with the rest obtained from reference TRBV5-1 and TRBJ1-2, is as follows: KAGVTQTPRYLIKTRGQQVTLSCSPISGHRSVSWYQQTPGQGLQFLFEYFSETQRNKGNFPGRFSGRQFSNSRSEMNVSTLELGDSALYLCASSQGVGYTFGSGTRLTVV.

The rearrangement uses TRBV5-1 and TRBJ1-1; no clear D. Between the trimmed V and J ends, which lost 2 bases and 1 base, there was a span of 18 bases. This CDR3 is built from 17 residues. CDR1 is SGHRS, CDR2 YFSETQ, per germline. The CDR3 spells CASSLERSGQQNTEAFF. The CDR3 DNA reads TGCGCCAGCAGCTTAGAACGGTCGGGTCAGCAGAACACTGAAGCTTTCTTT.

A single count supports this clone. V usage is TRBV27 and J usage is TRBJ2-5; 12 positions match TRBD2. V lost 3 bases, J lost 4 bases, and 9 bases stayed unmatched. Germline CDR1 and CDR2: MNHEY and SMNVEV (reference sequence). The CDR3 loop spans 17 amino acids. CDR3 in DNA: TGTGCCAGCAGTTTTTCCCGGCTAGCGGGAGGGCCAGAGACCCAGTACTTC. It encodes CASSFSRLAGGPETQYF.

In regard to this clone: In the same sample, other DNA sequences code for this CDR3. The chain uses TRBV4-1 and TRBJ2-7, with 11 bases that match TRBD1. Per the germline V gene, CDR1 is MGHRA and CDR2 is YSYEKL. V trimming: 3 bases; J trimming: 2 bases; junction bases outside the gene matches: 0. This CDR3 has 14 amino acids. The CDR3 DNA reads TGCGCCAGCAGCCAGGGACAGGGGGCCTACGAGCAGTACTTC. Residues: CASSQGQGAYEQYF.

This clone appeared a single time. CDR3 residues: CASSFAGLDGYGYTF. The DNA of the CDR3 is TGTGCCAGCAGTTTTGCAGGGTTGGACGGCTATGGCTACACCTTC. The V and J genes are TRBV28 and TRBJ1-2; maybe TRBD1 (5 bases). Germline CDR1 MDHEN, CDR2 SYDVKM. With 3 bases removed from V and 4 bases from J, the gap between germline ends came to 15 bases. The CDR3 is 15 residues long.

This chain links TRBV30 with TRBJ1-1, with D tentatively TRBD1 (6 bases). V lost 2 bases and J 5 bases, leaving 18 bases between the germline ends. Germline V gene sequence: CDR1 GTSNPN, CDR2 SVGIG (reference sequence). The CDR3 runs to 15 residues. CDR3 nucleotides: TGTGCCTGGAGTCCCCTAGGGGGGGTAGGGACTGAAGCTTTCTTT. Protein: CAWSPLGGVGTEAFF.

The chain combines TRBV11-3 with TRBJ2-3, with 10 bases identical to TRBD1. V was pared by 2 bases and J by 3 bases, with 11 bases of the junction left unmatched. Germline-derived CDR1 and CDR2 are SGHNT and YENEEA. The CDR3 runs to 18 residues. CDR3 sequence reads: CASSLWAPGTGETDTQYF. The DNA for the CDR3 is TGTGCCAGCAGCTTATGGGCCCCCGGGACAGGGGAAACAGATACGCAGTATTTT. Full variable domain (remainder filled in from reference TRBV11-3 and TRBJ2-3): EAGVVQSPRYKIIEKKQPVAFWCNPISGHNTLYWYLQNLGQGPELLIRYENEEAVDDSQLPKDRFSAERLKGVDSTLKIQPAELGDSAVYLCASSLWAPGTGETDTQYFGPGTRLTVL.

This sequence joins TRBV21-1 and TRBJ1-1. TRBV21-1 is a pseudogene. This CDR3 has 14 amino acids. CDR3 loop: CASSNVREDTEAFF. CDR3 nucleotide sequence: TGTGCCAGCAGCAACGTCAGGGAGGACACTGAAGCTTTCTTT.

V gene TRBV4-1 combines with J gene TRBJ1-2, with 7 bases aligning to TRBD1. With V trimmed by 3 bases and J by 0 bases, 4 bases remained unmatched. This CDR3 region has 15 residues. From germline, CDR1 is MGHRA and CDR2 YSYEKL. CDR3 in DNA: TGCGCCAGCAGCCATGCCGGGACAGCTAACTATGGCTACACCTTC. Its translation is CASSHAGTANYGYTF.

In DNA, the CDR3 is TGTGCCAGCAGTGCGTCTGAGGGCGGGACCCAGTACTTC. This translates into CASSASEGGTQYF. The rearrangement joins TRBV2 to TRBJ2-5; maybe TRBD2 (5 bases). The CDR3 contains 13 residues. The germline gives CDR1 SNHLY, CDR2 FYNNEI. With 4 bases removed from V and 7 bases from J, the gap between germline ends came to 13 bases. The entire variable domain, with the rest obtained from reference TRBV2 and TRBJ2-5, is as follows: EPEVTQTPSHQVTQMGQEVILRCVPISNHLYFYWYRQILGQKVEFLVSFYNNEISEKSEIFDDQFSVERPDGSNFTLKIRSTKLEDSAMYFCASSASEGGTQYFGPGTRLLVL.

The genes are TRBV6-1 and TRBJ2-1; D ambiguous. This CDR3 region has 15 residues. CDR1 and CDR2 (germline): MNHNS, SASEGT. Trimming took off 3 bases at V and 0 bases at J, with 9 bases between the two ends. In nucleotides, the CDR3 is TGTGCCAGCAGTGAGACTTTTAGCTCCTACAATGAGCAGTTCTTC. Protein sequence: CASSETFSSYNEQFF.